This passage covers 22 T cell receptor beta chains from one sample sequenced in a study of cytomegalovirus exposure and HLA in healthy donors. Here immunoSEQ multiplex PCR was the method, and the copy in TCRdb shows in-frame clones only, minus some. This repertoire shows tens of thousands of clones, around 94% found once; its top ten account for roughly 3.2%. Material for sequencing was PBMCs. These receptors originate from a woman between 18 and 30 years old in good health and CMV-seropositive.

This clone was observed a single time. The chain links TRBV5-1 to TRBJ2-7; D is undetermined. This CDR3 is built from 14 residues. CDR1 and CDR2 (germline): SGHRS, YFSETQ. Deletions cut 0 bases from V and 1 base from J, with 8 bases between. The CDR3 region has the DNA TGCGCCAGCAGCTTGGCTGGAGAATCCTACGAGCAGTACTTC. Translated: CASSLAGESYEQYF.

V is TRBV4-1 and J is TRBJ2-1; the match to TRBD1 covers 8 bases. Unmatched junction bases numbered 2, after V lost 0 bases and J lost 4 bases. The CDR3 runs to 15 residues. Germline V CDR1 and CDR2: MGHRA, YSYEKL. The CDR3 DNA follows: TGCGCCAGCAGCCAAGATTGGACAGGGTACAATGAGCAGTTCTTC. This gives the protein CASSQDWTGYNEQFF.

Note on this clone: Germline is not matched at one junction end, which may reflect a read error. This sequence joins TRBV7-7 and TRBJ2-2; the D gene is possibly TRBD2 (5 bases). The CDR3 is 18 amino acids. CDR1 is SSHAT and CDR2 is FNYEAQ in the germline V gene (reference sequence). Here the CDR3 DNA reads TGTGCTAGCAGCTTAGCAACTCCGTGGGGAGCGAACACCGGGGAGCTGTTTTTT. This gives the protein CASSLATPWGANTGELFF.

This chain links TRBV2 with TRBJ2-1, with 7 bases fitting TRBD1. The CDR3 has 15 amino acids. Germline assignment: CDR1 SNHLY and CDR2 FYNNEI. V trimming: 4 bases; J trimming: 0 bases; junction bases outside the gene matches: 3. The CDR3 protein is CASSGQGTSYNEQFF. CDR3 DNA: TGTGCCAGCAGTGGACAGGGTACCTCCTACAATGAGCAGTTCTTC. Full variable domain (rest looked up from reference TRBV2 and TRBJ2-1): EPEVTQTPSHQVTQMGQEVILRCVPISNHLYFYWYRQILGQKVEFLVSFYNNEISEKSEIFDDQFSVERPDGSNFTLKIRSTKLEDSAMYFCASSGQGTSYNEQFFGPGTRLTVL.

The chain couples TRBV5-1 to TRBJ1-4, with 8 bases matching TRBD1. The CDR3 consists of 17 residues. V dropped 4 bases and J dropped 7; count of bases not matched to a gene: 15. Per the germline V gene, CDR1 is SGHRS and CDR2 is YFSETQ. The CDR3 DNA is TGCGCCAGCAGCCGAGAACCCGGTGGGACAGGTGGTGAAAAACTGTTTTTT. Its translation is CASSREPGGTGGEKLFF.

This clone was recorded once. The chain combines TRBV29-1 with TRBJ1-1; unclear D gene. Germline V gene sequence: CDR1 SQVTM, CDR2 ANQGSEA. CDR3 length: 14 residues. V lost 8 bases and J 1 base, leaving 17 bases between the germline ends. CDR3 residues: CSIHGGPSNTEAFF. In DNA, the CDR3 is TGCAGCATCCATGGCGGGCCCTCGAACACTGAAGCTTTCTTT. Combining the CDR3 with reference TRBV29-1 and TRBJ1-1 gives the whole variable domain SAVISQKPSRDICQRGTSLTIQCQVDSQVTMMFWYRQQPGQSLTLIATANQGSEATYESGFVIDKFPISRPNLTFSTLTVSNMSPEDSSIYLCSIHGGPSNTEAFFGQGTRLTVV.

The chain links TRBV7-8 to TRBJ2-2; unclear D gene. V was pared by 5 bases and J by 7 bases, with 14 bases between. The germline gives CDR1 SGHVS, CDR2 FQNEAQ. The CDR3 is 14 amino acids. The CDR3 coding sequence is TGTGCCAGCAGCAAGACACGGTACAGCGGGGAGCTGTTTTTT. This gives the protein CASSKTRYSGELFF.

This chain uses TRBV11-2 with TRBJ2-7; 7 bases align to TRBD2. V was pared by 1 base and J by 2 bases, with 8 bases of the junction left unmatched. Germline CDR1 is SGHAT and CDR2 is FQNNGV. This CDR3 contains 16 residues. The CDR3, as DNA: TGTGCCAGCAGCTTAGGGAGTAGCGGGCCAACCTACGAGCAGTACTTC. Protein: CASSLGSSGPTYEQYF.

This chain links TRBV29-1 with TRBJ2-6; 8 bases agree with TRBD1. J lost 2 bases, V lost 4 bases, and 10 bases had no gene match. CDR3 length: 17 residues. CDR1 is SQVTM, CDR2 ANQGSEA, per germline. CDR3 DNA: TGCAGCGTTGCCATTAGGGAGACAGGGGCTGGGGCCAACGTCCTGACTTTC. Translation gives CSVAIRETGAGANVLTF.

The gene calls are TRBV6-1 and TRBJ2-2; D call uncertain. The CDR3 has 14 residues. V was pared by 5 bases and J by 0 bases, with 7 bases between. Germline loops: CDR1 MNHNS, CDR2 SASEGT. The CDR3 sequence: CASSKEPNTGELFF. In DNA, the CDR3 is TGTGCCAGCAGTAAGGAGCCGAACACCGGGGAGCTGTTTTTT.

The chain combines TRBV7-6 with TRBJ1-4; the D is unclear. Germline values: CDR1 SGHVS, CDR2 FNYEAQ. The CDR3 consists of 16 residues. Trimming left V 3 bases short and J 7 bases short, with 18 bases between. Written as DNA, the CDR3 is TGTGCCAGCAGCTTGCAGCCAGGCACTCTGGGTGAAAAACTGTTTTTT. This translates into CASSLQPGTLGEKLFF.

This clone was recorded only once. An end of the junction does not agree with germline; a read error may underlie this. V gene TRBV7-2 combines with J gene TRBJ1-2; 11 bases align to TRBD1. This CDR3 comprises 13 residues. CDR1 is SGHTA, CDR2 FQGNSA, per germline. DNA for the CDR3: TGTGCCAGCAGCCCCGAAGGGACAGGGGGTCCATCCTTC. Translation: CASSPEGTGGPSF.

The V gene is TRBV2, the J gene TRBJ2-5; TRBD2 aligns across 10 bases. Germline trimming cut 6 bases from V and 4 bases from J; bases unmatched to any gene: 8. Per germline, CDR1 SNHLY and CDR2 FYNNEI. The CDR3 consists of 15 residues. CDR3: CASRSSGGEVETQYF. The CDR3 nucleotides read TGTGCCAGCAGATCAAGCGGGGGGGAAGTAGAGACCCAGTACTTC.

The chain links TRBV7-8 to TRBJ1-2; possible D gene TRBD1, 5 bases. The germline V gene encodes CDR1 SGHVS and CDR2 FQNEAQ. The CDR3 is 17 amino acids. V dropped 5 bases and J dropped 4 bases, with 23 bases sitting between them. The CDR3 DNA reads TGTGCCAGCAGCCCGACAGTTCTTCCCAGTGCCCGCTATGGCTACACCTTC. Translating gives CASSPTVLPSARYGYTF.

The chain links TRBV30 to TRBJ2-7; 8 bases are shared with TRBD1. V shed 3 bases, J shed 4 bases, and the junction held 2 bases outside the gene matches. This CDR3 has 12 residues. Germline CDR1 GTSNPN, CDR2 SVGIG (reference sequence). CDR3 region: CAWSRQGYEQYF. For the CDR3, the DNA is TGTGCCTGGAGCAGACAGGGGTACGAGCAGTACTTC.

The chain uses TRBV4-1 and TRBJ1-3, with D hard to call. The CDR3 loop spans 15 amino acids. The V end was cut by 1 base, the J end by 2 bases, with 9 bases between. Germline CDR1 is MGHRA and CDR2 is YSYEKL. CDR3 protein: CASSQVLGTGNTIYF. DNA of the CDR3: TGCGCCAGCAGCCAAGTACTAGGGACTGGAAACACCATATATTTT.

This clone was observed a single time. The genes are TRBV19 and TRBJ2-5; 9 positions match TRBD2. There are 16 residues in the CDR3. The V gene end was trimmed by 1 base and the J gene end by 5 bases; junction bases not matched to a gene: 8. Germline loops: CDR1 LNHDA, CDR2 SQIVND (reference sequence). CDR3 amino acids: CASSIGSGGGAETQYF. Here the CDR3 DNA reads TGTGCCAGTAGTATAGGTAGCGGCGGGGGGGCGGAGACCCAGTACTTC.

V gene TRBV4-1 combines with J gene TRBJ2-5; 7 positions match TRBD1. V shed 2 bases and J 4 bases; nucleotides not matched to a gene: 13. The CDR3 runs to 17 residues. Germline CDR1 reads MGHRA; CDR2 reads YSYEKL. CDR3 sequence: CASSQLAQDRRVETQYF. CDR3 in DNA: TGCGCCAGCAGCCAACTCGCCCAGGACAGGCGGGTAGAGACCCAGTACTTC.

This chain uses TRBV6-4 with TRBJ2-1; TRBD2 aligns across 14 bases. The CDR3 is 15 residues long. The J segment lost 7 bases and the V segment lost 5 bases, leaving 4 bases of the junction unmatched. Germline V gene lookup returns CDR1 MRHNA and CDR2 SNTAGT. This chain's CDR3 is CASSRLAGGGNEQFF. In DNA form, the CDR3 reads TGTGCCAGCAGTCGACTAGCGGGAGGGGGTAATGAGCAGTTCTTC.

In its sample, this clone was seen once. The V gene is TRBV5-1, the J gene TRBJ1-2; 10 bases fit TRBD1. Germline CDR1 is SGHRS and CDR2 is YFSETQ. CDR3 length: 19 residues. With V trimmed by 1 base and J by 10 bases, 22 bases remained unmatched. The CDR3 nucleotides read TGCGCCAGCAGCTTGCGCGGTAGCCTCGGGACAGGGGACGAGGGCGACTACACCTTC. This encodes CASSLRGSLGTGDEGDYTF.

This rearrangement joins TRBV7-2 to TRBJ2-1, with D possibly matching TRBD1 (6 bases). Germline CDR1 reads SGHTA; CDR2 reads FQGNSA. V was trimmed by 3 bases and J by 9 bases, leaving 15 bases between them. The CDR3 contains 14 residues. For the CDR3, the DNA is TGTGCCAGCAGCTTGGGGACACACGGAAGTGAGCAGTTCTTC. It translates to CASSLGTHGSEQFF.

V usage is TRBV7-2 and J usage is TRBJ2-1, with 9 bases aligning to TRBD1. Trimming removed 5 bases from V and 4 bases from J; junction bases left unmatched: 6. The germline gives CDR1 SGHTA, CDR2 FQGNSA. The CDR3 sequence is 15 residues long. The CDR3 region has the DNA TGTGCCAGCAGCCCCGGGACAGGGACTTACAATGAGCAGTTCTTC. Its translation: CASSPGTGTYNEQFF.